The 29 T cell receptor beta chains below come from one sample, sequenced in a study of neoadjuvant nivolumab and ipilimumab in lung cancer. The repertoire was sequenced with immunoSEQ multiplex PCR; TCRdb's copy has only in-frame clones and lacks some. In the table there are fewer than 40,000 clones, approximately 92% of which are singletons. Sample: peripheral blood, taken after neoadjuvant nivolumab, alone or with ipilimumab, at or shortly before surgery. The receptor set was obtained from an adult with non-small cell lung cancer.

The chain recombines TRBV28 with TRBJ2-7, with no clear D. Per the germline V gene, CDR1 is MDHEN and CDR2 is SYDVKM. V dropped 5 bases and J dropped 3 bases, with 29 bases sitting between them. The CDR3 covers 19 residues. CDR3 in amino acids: CASSPTWVRPGTPNYEQYF. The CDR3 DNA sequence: TGTGCCAGCAGTCCCACCTGGGTGCGGCCCGGTACCCCGAACTACGAGCAGTACTTC.

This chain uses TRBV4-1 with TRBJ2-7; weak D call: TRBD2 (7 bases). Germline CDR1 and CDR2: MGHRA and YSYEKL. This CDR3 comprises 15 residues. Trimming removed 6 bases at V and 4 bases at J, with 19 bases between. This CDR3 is CASRHRVGGGYEQYF. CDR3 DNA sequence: TGCGCCAGCAGACACAGGGTTGGGGGGGGATACGAGCAGTACTTC.

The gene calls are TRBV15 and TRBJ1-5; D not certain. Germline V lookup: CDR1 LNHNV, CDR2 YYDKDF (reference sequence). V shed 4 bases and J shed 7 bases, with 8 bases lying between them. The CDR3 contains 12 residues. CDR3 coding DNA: TGTGCCACCAGCAATAGGCAACAGCCCCAGCATTTT. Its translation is CATSNRQQPQHF.

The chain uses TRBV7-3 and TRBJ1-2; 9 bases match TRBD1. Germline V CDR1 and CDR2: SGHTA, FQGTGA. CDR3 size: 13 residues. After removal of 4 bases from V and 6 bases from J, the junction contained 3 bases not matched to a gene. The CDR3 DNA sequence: TGTGCCAGCAGCTCAGGGACAGGGAATGGCTACACCTTC. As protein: CASSSGTGNGYTF.

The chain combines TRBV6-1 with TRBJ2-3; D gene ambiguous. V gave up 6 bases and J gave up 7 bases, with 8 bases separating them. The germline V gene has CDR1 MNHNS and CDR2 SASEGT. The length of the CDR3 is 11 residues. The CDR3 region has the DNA TGTGCCAGCAGGGACGTAAATACGCAGTATTTT. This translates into CASRDVNTQYF.

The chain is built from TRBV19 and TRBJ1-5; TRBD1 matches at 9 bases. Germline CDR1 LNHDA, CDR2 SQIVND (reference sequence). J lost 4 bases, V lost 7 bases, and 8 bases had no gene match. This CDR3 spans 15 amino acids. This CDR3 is CASKETGQGNQPQHF. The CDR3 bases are TGTGCCAGTAAAGAGACCGGACAGGGGAATCAGCCCCAGCATTTT.

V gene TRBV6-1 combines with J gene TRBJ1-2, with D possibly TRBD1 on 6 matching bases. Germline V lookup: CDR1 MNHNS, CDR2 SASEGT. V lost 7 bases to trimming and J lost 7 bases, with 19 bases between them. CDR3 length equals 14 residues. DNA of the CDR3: TGTGCCAGCACCTTTCGGGGGCGGGAGGCTGGCTACACCTTC. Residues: CASTFRGREAGYTF.

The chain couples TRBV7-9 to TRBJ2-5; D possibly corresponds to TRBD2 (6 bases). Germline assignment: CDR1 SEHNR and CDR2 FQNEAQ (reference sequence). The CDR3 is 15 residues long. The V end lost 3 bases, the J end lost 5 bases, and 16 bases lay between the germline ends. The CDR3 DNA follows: TGTGCCAGCAGCTTTGCCCTGGGGGGAGCGGAGACCCAGTACTTC. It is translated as CASSFALGGAETQYF.

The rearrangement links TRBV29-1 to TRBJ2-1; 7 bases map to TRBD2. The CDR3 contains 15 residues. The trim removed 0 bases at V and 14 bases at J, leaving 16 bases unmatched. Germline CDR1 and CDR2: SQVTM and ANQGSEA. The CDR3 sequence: CSVEDIGGRGGVEFF. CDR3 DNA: TGCAGCGTTGAAGATATCGGTGGGCGTGGGGGGGTTGAGTTCTTC.

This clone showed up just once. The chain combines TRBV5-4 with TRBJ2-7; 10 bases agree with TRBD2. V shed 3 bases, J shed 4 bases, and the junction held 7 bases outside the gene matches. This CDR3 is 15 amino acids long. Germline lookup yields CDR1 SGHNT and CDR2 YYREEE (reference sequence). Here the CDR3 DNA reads TGTGCCAGCAGCTCTAGCGGGAGTATCGGGTACGAGCAGTACTTC. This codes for CASSSSGSIGYEQYF.

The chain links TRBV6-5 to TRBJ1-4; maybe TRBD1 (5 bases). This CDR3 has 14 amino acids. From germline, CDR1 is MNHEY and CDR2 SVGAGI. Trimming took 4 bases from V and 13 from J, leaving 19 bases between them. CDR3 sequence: CASSSREGSGPLFF. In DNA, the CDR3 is TGTGCCAGCAGTTCCAGGGAGGGGTCTGGACCACTGTTTTTT.

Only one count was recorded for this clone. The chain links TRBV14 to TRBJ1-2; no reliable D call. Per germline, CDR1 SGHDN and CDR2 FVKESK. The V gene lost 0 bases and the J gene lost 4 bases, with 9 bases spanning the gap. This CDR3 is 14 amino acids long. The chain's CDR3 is CASSQENSFYGYTF. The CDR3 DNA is TGTGCCAGCAGCCAAGAAAACAGCTTCTATGGCTACACCTTC.

As DNA, the CDR3 is TGCAGTGCCAACGAGAACTACGAGCAGTACTTC. It encodes CSANENYEQYF. J is TRBJ2-7 and V is TRBV20-1; D remains unclear. The CDR3 has 11 residues. V was trimmed by 6 bases and J by 3 bases, leaving 9 bases between them. Germline assignment: CDR1 DFQATT and CDR2 SNEGSKA (reference sequence).

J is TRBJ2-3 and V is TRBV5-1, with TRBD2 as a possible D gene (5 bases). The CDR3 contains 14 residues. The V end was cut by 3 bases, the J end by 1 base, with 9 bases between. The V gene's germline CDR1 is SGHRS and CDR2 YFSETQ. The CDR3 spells CASSWGDGTDTQYF. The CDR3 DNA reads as TGCGCCAGCAGCTGGGGAGATGGCACAGATACGCAGTATTTT.

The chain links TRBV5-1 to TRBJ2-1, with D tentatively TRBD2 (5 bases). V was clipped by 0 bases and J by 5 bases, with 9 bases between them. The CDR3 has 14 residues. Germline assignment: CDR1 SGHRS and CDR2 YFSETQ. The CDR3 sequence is CASSLAAGNNEQFF. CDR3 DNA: TGCGCCAGCAGCTTGGCGGCCGGGAACAATGAGCAGTTCTTC. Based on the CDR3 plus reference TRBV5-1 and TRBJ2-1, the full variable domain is KAGVTQTPRYLIKTRGQQVTLSCSPISGHRSVSWYQQTPGQGLQFLFEYFSETQRNKGNFPGRFSGRQFSNSRSEMNVSTLELGDSALYLCASSLAAGNNEQFFGPGTRLTVL.

CDR3 protein: CASSLGGGRVKNIQYF. DNA for the CDR3: TGTGCCAGCAGCTTGGGAGGGGGCAGGGTCAAAAACATTCAGTACTTC. The rearrangement links TRBV5-4 to TRBJ2-4; TRBD1 matches 7 bases. V was clipped by 0 bases and J by 3 bases; unmatched bases: 6. The CDR3 is 16 amino acids. CDR1 and CDR2 from the germline V gene are SGHNT and YYREEE (reference sequence).

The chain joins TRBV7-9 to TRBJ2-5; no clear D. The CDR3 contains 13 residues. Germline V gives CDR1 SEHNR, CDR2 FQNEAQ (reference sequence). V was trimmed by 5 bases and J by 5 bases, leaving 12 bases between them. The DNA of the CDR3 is TGTGCCAGCAGCCCGGGTATACGGGAGACCCAGTACTTC. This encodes CASSPGIRETQYF. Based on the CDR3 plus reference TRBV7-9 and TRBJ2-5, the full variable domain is DTGVSQNPRHKITKRGQNVTFRCDPISEHNRLYWYRQTLGQGPEFLTYFQNEAQLEKSRLLSDRFSAERPKGSFSTLEIQRTEQGDSAMYLCASSPGIRETQYFGPGTRLLVL.

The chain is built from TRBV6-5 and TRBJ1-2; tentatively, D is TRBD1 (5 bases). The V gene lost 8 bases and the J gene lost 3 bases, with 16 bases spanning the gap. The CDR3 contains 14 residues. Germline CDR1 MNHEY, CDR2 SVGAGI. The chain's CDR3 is CASHPVGQYYGYTF. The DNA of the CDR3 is TGTGCCAGCCACCCGGTGGGGCAGTACTATGGCTACACCTTC.

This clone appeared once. This chain's CDR3 is CASSPGTANNEQFF. CDR3 sequence (DNA): TGTGCCAGCAGCCCCGGGACGGCGAACAATGAGCAGTTCTTC. J is TRBJ2-1 and V is TRBV27; D may correspond to TRBD1 or TRBD2 (5 bases each). Germline lookup yields CDR1 MNHEY and CDR2 SMNVEV (reference sequence). V was trimmed by 6 bases and J by 5 bases, leaving 14 bases between them. The CDR3 spans 14 residues.

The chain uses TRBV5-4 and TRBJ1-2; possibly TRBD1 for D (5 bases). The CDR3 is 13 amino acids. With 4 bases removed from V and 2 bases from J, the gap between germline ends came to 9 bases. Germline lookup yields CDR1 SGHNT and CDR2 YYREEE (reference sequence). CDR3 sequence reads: CASSGRQNYGYTF. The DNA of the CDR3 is TGTGCCAGCAGCGGACGACAGAACTATGGCTACACCTTC.

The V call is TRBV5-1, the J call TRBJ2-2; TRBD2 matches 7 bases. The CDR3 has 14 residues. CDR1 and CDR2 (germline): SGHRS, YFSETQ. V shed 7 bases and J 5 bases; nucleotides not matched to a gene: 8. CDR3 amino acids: CASGGLGMTGELFF. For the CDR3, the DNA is TGCGCCAGCGGTGGACTAGGGATGACCGGGGAGCTGTTTTTT.

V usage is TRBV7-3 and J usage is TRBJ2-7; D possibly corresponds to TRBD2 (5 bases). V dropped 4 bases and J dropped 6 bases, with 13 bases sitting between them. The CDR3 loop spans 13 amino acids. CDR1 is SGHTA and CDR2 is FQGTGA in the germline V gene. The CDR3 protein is CASSSLPDSEQYF. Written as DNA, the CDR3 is TGTGCCAGCAGCTCCCTGCCGGACTCCGAGCAGTACTTC.

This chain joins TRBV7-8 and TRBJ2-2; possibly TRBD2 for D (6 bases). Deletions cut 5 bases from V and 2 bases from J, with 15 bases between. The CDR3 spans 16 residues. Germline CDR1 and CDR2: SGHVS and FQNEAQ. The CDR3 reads CASSLQRASNTGELFF. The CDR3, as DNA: TGTGCCAGCAGCCTCCAGCGGGCATCAAACACCGGGGAGCTGTTTTTT.

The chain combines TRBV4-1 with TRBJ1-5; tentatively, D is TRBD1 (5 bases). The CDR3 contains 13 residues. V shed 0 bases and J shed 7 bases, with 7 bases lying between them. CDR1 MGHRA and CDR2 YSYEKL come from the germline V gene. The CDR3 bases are TGCGCCAGCAGCCAAGACTGGGGGCAGCCCCAGCATTTT. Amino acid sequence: CASSQDWGQPQHF.

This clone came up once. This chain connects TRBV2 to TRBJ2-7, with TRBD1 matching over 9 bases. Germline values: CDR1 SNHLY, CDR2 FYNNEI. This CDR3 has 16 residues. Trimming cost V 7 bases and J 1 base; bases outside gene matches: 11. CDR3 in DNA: TGTGCCAGCACCGTGACCGGGACAGGGTTTTCCTACGAGCAGTACTTC. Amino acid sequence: CASTVTGTGFSYEQYF.

This chain's CDR3 is CASSLRLQGGNQPQHF. DNA for the CDR3: TGTGCCAGCAGCTTACGCTTGCAGGGGGGAAATCAGCCCCAGCATTTT. The rearrangement links TRBV7-9 to TRBJ1-5; 7 bases align to TRBD1. The CDR3 has 16 residues. Per the germline V gene, CDR1 is SEHNR and CDR2 is FQNEAQ (reference sequence). V trimming: 2 bases; J trimming: 4 bases; junction bases outside the gene matches: 8.

The CDR3 DNA sequence: TGTGCCAGCAGCCGACAGGGTAGGAACGAGCAGTACTTC. Translated, it gives CASSRQGRNEQYF. This rearrangement joins TRBV5-6 to TRBJ2-7, with 7 bases fitting TRBD1. The CDR3 has 13 residues. J lost 5 bases, V lost 4 bases, and 6 bases had no gene match. Germline CDR1 SGHDT, CDR2 YYEEEE.

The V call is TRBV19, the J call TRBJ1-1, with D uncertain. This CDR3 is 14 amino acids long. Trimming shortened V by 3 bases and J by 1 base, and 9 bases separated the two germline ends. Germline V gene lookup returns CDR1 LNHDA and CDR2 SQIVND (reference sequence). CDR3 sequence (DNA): TGTGCCAGTAGTATTAACGGACCGAACACTGAAGCTTTCTTT. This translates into CASSINGPNTEAFF.

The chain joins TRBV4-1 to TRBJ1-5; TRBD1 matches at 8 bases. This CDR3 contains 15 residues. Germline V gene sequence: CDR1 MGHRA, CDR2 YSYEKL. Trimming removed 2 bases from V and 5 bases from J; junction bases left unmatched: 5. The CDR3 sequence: CASSQRTGFHQPQHF. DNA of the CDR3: TGCGCCAGCAGCCAAAGGACAGGGTTTCATCAGCCCCAGCATTTT.